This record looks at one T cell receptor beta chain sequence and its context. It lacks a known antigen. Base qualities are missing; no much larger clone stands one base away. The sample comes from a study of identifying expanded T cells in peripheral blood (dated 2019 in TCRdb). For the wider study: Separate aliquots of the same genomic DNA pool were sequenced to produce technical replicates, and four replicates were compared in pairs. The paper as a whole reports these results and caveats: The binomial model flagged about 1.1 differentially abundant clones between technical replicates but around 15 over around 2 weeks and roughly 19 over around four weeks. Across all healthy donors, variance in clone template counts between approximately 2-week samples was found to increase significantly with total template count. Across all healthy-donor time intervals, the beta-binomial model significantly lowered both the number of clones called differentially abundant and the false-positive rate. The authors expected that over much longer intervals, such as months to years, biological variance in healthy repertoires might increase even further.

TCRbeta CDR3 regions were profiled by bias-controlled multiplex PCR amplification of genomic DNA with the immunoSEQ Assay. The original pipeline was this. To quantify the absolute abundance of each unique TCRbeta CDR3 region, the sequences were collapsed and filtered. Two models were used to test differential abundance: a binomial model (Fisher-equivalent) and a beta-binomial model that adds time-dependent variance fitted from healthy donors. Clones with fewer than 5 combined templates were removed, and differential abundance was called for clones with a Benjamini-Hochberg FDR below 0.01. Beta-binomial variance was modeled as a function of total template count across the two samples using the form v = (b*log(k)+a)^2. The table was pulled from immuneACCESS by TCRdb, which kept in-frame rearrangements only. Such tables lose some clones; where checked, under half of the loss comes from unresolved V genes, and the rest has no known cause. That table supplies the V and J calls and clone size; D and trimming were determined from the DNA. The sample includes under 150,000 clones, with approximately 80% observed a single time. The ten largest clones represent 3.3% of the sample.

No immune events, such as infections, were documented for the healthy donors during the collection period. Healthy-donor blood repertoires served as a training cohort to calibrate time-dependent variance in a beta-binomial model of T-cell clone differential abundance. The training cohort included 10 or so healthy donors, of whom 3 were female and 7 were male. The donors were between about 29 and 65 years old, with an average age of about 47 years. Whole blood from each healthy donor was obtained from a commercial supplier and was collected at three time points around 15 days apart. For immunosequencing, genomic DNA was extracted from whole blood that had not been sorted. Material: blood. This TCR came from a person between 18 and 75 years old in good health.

The nucleotides read TGTGCCAGCAGCTTGGCAGGGGTAAATGAGCAGTTCTTC. Protein translation: CASSLAGVNEQFF. The sequence joins TRBV13 to TRBJ2-1; TRBD1 is a weak D gene call, 6 bases matching. The cysteine opens and the phenylalanine closes a CDR3 of 13 amino acids. The sequence is cut down to CDR3 DNA, 39 bases in frame from base 1. The germline V gene (reference sequence) sets CDR1 to PRHDT and CDR2 to FYEKMQ. V drops 3 bases and J drops 7 bases, leaving 10 bases in between.